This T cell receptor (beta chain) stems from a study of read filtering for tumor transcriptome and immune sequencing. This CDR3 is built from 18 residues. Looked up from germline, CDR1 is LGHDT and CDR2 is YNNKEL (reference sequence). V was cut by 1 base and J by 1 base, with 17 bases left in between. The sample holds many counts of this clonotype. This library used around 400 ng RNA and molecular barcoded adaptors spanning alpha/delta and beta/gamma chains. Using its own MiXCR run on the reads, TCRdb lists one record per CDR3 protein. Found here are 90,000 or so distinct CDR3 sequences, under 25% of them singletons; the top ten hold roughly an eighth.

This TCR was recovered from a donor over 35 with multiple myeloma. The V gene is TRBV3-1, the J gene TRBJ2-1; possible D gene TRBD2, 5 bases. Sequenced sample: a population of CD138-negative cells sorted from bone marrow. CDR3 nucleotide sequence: TGTGCCAGCAGCCAAGGGGCCCTTTGGACTGAGTCCTACAATGAGCAGTTCTTC. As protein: CASSQGALWTESYNEQFF.